Only one count was recorded for the clone carrying this T cell receptor beta chain. Antigen unknown. This specimen belongs to a study of cytomegalovirus exposure and HLA in healthy donors. General study findings and limits: Likely technical artifact: a cluster of highly shared sequence variants. Researchers reported in a later analysis that common viral pathogens appeared linked to several top clusters.

Germline-derived CDR1 and CDR2 are WNHNN and SYGVQD (reference sequence). This CDR3 is built from 16 residues. The V gene end was trimmed by 3 bases and the J gene end by 4 bases; junction bases not matched to a gene: 3. The primer mix had 60 Vbeta and 13 Jbeta primers. Clones were read by immunoSEQ multiplex PCR, and TCRdb kept only the in-frame ones, dropping some. This repertoire shows under 200,000 clones, over 9.5% found once; its top ten account for under 10%. What was sequenced was PBMCs. The clonotype comes from a man in his fifties in good health and CMV-seropositive. The rearrangement links TRBV10-1 to TRBJ1-6; 10 bases line up with TRBD1. The CDR3 nucleotides are TGCGCCAGCAGTGACAGGGACAGGGGATATAATTCACCCCTCCACTTT. This encodes CASSDRDRGYNSPLHF.